This T cell receptor (beta chain) was sequenced in a study of shared clonotypes between healthy human individuals (TCRdb year 2020). About the investigation overall: A couple of women and a few men aged 18 to 49 years were included in the cohort. For each donor, three plates each were used for CD4 naive and CD4 memory, two plates were used for CD8 naive, and one plate was used for CD8 memory. To estimate repertoire size and how much clonotypes are shared between individuals, the study performed deep sequencing of blood TCR repertoires from a few healthy adults. Libraries were prepared and TCR repertoires were sequenced by different laboratories using diverse techniques, in order to increase sequencing depth and limit assay-specific biases. Between about 0.94 and 8.9 billion PBMCs per donor were obtained by leukapheresis. Paper-wide results and their limitations: Larger estimated clonotype richness was generally found for naive subsets than for memory subsets. Rarefaction of sorted-subset datasets indicated incomplete sequencing despite the large sequencing depth. Clonotypes shared by all four sorted-subset donors showed higher generation probabilities than non-shared clonotypes. Because the study included a small number of donors, the genetic and exposure-history diversity represented was limited. Sampling was restricted to blood, and TCR repertoires in tissues likely differ from the TCR repertoires found in blood. Sharing across a handful of donors was observed for about 4.8% of naive CD4, about 4% of naive CD8, 2.3% of memory CD4, and approximately 0.41% of memory CD8 clonotypes. Based on pairwise subsampling, the degree of clonotype sharing among donors was expected to be affected by sequencing depth.

Using the deep immunoSEQ assay, multiplex PCR amplified TCR CDR3 regions from genomic DNA. Extracted genomic DNA from each cell subset was distributed evenly across all wells of several immunoSEQ 96-well plates, and each plate was treated as a replicate. For sorted subsets, each replicate PCR was loaded with around 200 ng genomic DNA, equivalent to 25,000 to 30,000 T cell genomes. The purified libraries were quantified using a Qubit 3.0 fluorometer, sized with a Bioanalyzer 2100, and then quantified again using the KAPA Library Quantification kit. A separate single-read 150-cycle Illumina NextSeq 550 flow cell was used to sequence each immunoSEQ 96-well plate. From the authors' description of their analysis: The immunoSEQ output contained only junctional sequences without quality scores, so filtering could not match that applied to full-length reads. To assign V/J genes and CDR3, sequences were annotated using PyIR, a Python wrapper for IgBLAST v1.9, with IMGT germline references. Any read was removed if the V/J assignment was weak (E-value above 1e-6), the CDR3 was missing, or the read contained stop codons, out-of-frame junctions, or ambiguous translated residues. V3J clonotypes were defined as sequences sharing the same inferred V gene, J gene, and CDR3 amino acid sequence. Percentage overlap between repertoires was calculated by dividing the number of shared unique clonotypes by the size of the smaller repertoire. Repertoire richness was assessed with RTK rarefaction, the Chao1 estimator, and Recon v2.1 estimates of unobserved clonotypes. For all TCRbeta clonotypes obtained by the gDNA method from a few donors, generation probabilities were computed with OLGA. TCRdb holds this immuneACCESS table with in-frame rearrangements only. Some clones are missing; in checked studies, unresolved V genes explain under half, and the rest has no known cause. The DNA gave D and trimming, while V, J and clone size come from that table. This sample gives approximately 1.9 million clones in total; about 94% of them show up just once. Clones ranked in the top ten supply roughly 1.7% of the sample.

CD8 naive samples were CD45RO-negative cells positively selected for CCR7, giving a CD45RA+CCR7+ population that excluded TemRA cells. Donors were healthy HIV-negative adults with no recently reported acute infections or vaccinations. All donors were Caucasian adults living in Nashville, Tennessee, USA. After blood collection by leukapheresis, PBMCs were isolated using Ficoll-Histopaque density gradient centrifugation and then cryopreserved in the vapor phase of liquid nitrogen. Analytical flow cytometry was used to check the purity and quantity of every magnetically sorted T cell population. Genomic DNA was isolated from each sorted fraction and quantified by UV absorbance on a Nanodrop 2000c. CDR1 and CDR2, per the germline V gene, are MDHEN and SYDVKM. V is cut by 3 bases and J by 4 bases, and the space between the germline ends is 9 bases. The CDR3 holds 13 amino acids from the cysteine to the phenylalanine. The entry retains the CDR3 DNA only, 39 bases that are in frame from base 1.

To note about this clone: Its antigen is not yet known. Base-call qualities are not available, and no considerably larger clone is one nucleotide away.

The V gene is TRBV28 and the J gene is TRBJ1-2; TRBD1 is perhaps the D gene, given 5 matching bases. The receptor's source is a man between 18 and 29 years old in good health. Some clones in this sample may be carry-over from other donors' samples. Sequenced sample: naive CD8+ T cells from PBMCs. This specimen's cell subset or site label, interpreted: CD45RA+CCR7+. The nucleotide sequence reads as follows: TGTGCCAGCAGTTTCGACGGGACCTATGGCTACACCTTC. Translation gives CASSFDGTYGYTF.